The count of the clone carrying this T cell receptor beta chain is one. This sample is drawn from a study of blood T cell repertoires in COVID-19. Measured with immunoSEQ multiplex PCR; TCRdb has only the in-frame clones, and not every one. The sample has fewer than 85,000 clones; roughly 83% are singletons. The CDR3 sequence is 15 residues long. Deletions cut 5 bases from V and 7 bases from J, with 17 bases between. Germline assignment: CDR1 SGHAT and CDR2 FQNNGV. This receptor was taken from a woman aged 55-70 years with acute or convalescent COVID-19. The rearrangement links TRBV11-2 to TRBJ2-2; perhaps TRBD2 as D (5 bases). Material for sequencing was peripheral blood. CDR3 in DNA: TGTGCCAGCAGCCCACTGACTAACGTTCACGGGGAGCTGTTTTTT. Translating it yields CASSPLTNVHGELFF.